Below are 5 T cell receptor beta chains sequenced from a single sample in a study of read filtering for tumor transcriptome and immune sequencing. Molecular barcoded adaptors covering alpha/delta and beta/gamma chains were used on about 0.4 ug RNA. TCRdb re-called the reads with MiXCR, one entry per CDR3 protein. Of approximately 61,000 distinct CDR3 sequences in the sample, about a fifth are singletons; the top ten hold over 12%. The sequencing input was a population of CD138-negative cells sorted from bone marrow. The receptors stem from a donor over 35 with multiple myeloma.

This clonotype was detected ten times or more. The V and J genes are TRBV2 and TRBJ2-3; the D is unclear. V lost 1 base, J lost 0 bases, and 2 bases lay in between. Germline loops: CDR1 SNHLY, CDR2 FYNNEI. This CDR3 is built from 13 residues. CDR3 region: CASSEESTDTQYF. In DNA form, the CDR3 reads TGTGCCAGCAGTGAAGAAAGCACAGATACGCAGTATTTT.

This clonotype has a handful of counts. Possible read error: a much larger clone is one base away. This chain uses TRBV12-3 or TRBV12-4 with TRBJ2-7; 9 bases align to TRBD2. The CDR3 spans 14 residues. CDR3 loop: CPSSLGRGGYEQYF. CDR3 in DNA: TGTCCCAGCAGTTTAGGGCGGGGGGGCTACGAGCAGTACTTC.

This clonotype was detected only a few times. The chain recombines TRBV5-4 with TRBJ2-3; 10 nucleotides agree with TRBD2. The CDR3 length is 17 residues. J lost 4 bases, V lost 5 bases, and 13 bases had no gene match. The germline CDR1 and CDR2 sequences are SGHNT and YYREEE (reference sequence). The CDR3 DNA sequence: TGTGCCAGCAGGACCCTTGGGAGCGGGAGGGCCCCAGATACGCAGTATTTT. Translating gives CASRTLGSGRAPDTQYF.

By sample share, this clonotype is medium-sized (0.01 to 0.1%). The rearrangement joins TRBV28 to TRBJ2-1, with D unresolved. The V gene lost 8 bases and the J gene lost 5 bases, with 4 bases spanning the gap. Germline V gives CDR1 MDHEN, CDR2 SYDVKM. The CDR3 spans 10 residues. The CDR3 loop is CASGHNEQFF. Written as DNA, the CDR3 is TGTGCCAGCGGCCACAATGAGCAGTTCTTC.

The chain uses TRBV29-1 and TRBJ2-5, with D perhaps TRBD1 (5 bases). Germline assignment: CDR1 SQVTM and CDR2 ANQGSEA. Trimming pared 7 bases from V and 4 bases from J, leaving 10 bases between. The CDR3 runs 11 residues. As DNA, the CDR3 is TGCAGCGCCAGGGAAGGAGAGACCCAGTACTTC. Amino acids: CSAREGETQYF.